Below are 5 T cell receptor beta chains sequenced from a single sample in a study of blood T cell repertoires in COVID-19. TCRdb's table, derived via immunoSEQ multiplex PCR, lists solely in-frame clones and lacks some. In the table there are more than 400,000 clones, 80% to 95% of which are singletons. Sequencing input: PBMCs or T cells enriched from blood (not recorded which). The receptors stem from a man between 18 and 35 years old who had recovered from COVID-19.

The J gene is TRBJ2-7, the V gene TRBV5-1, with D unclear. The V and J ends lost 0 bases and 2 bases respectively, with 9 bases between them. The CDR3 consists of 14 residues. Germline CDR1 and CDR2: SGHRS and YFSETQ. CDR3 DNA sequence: TGCGCCAGCAGCTTGGGGGCAGGTCCCTACGAGCAGTACTTC. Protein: CASSLGAGPYEQYF.

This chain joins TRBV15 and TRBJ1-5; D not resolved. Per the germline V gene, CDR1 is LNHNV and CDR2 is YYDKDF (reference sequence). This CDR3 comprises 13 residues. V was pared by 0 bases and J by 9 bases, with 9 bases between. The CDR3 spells CATSREAVLPQHF. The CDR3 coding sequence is TGTGCCACCAGCAGAGAGGCTGTTTTGCCCCAGCATTTT. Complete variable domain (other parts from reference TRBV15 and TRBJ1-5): DAMVIQNPRYQVTQFGKPVTLSCSQTLNHNVMYWYQQKSSQAPKLLFHYYDKDFNNEADTPDNFQSRRPNTSFCFLDIRSPGLGDTAMYLCATSREAVLPQHFGDGTRLSIL.

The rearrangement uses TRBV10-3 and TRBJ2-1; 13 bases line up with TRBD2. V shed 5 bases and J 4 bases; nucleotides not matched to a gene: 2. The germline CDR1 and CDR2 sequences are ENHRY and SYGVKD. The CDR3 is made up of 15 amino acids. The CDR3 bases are TGTGCCATCAGTTCGGGACTAGCGGGATACAATGAGCAGTTCTTC. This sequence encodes CAISSGLAGYNEQFF.

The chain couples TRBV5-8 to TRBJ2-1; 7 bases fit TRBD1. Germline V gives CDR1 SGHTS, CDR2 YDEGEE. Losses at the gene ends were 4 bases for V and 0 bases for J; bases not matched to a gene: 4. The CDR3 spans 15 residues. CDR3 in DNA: TGTGCCAGCAGCGATCGACAGGGCTCCTACAATGAGCAGTTCTTC. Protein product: CASSDRQGSYNEQFF.

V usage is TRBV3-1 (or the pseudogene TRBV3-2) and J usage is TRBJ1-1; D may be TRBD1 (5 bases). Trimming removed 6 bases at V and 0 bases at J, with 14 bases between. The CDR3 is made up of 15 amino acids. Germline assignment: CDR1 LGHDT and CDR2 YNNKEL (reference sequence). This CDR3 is CASRRETVLNTEAFF. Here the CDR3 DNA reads TGTGCCAGCAGACGAGAGACAGTTTTGAACACTGAAGCTTTCTTT.